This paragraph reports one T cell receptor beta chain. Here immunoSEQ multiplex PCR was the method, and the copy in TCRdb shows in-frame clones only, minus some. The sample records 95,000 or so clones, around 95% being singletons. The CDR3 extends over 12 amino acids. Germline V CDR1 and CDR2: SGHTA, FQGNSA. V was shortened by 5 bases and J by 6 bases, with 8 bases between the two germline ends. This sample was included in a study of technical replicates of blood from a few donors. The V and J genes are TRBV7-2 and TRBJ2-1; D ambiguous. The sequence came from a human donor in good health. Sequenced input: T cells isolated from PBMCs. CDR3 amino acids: CASSHNSNEQFF. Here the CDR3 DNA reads TGTGCCAGCAGCCATAATAGCAATGAGCAGTTCTTC.